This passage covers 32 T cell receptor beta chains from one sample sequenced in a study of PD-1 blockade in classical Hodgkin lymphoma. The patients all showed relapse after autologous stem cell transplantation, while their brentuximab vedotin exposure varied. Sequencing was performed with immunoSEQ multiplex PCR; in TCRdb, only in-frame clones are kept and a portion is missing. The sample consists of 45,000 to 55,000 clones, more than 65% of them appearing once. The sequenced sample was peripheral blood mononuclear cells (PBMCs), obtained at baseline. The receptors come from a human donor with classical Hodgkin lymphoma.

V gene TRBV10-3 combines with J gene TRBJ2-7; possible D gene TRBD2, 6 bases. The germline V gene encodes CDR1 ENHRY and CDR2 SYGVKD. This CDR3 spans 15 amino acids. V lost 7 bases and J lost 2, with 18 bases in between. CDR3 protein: CAITRGSGSAYEQYF. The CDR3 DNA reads TGTGCCATCACTCGGGGGTCCGGGTCCGCCTACGAGCAGTACTTC.

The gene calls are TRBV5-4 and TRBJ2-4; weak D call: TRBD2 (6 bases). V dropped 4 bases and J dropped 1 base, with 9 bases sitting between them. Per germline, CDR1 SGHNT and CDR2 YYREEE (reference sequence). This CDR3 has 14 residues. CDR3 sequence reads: CASSGGTAKNIQYF. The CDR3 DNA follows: TGTGCCAGCAGCGGGGGGACGGCCAAAAACATTCAGTACTTC.

The CDR3, as DNA: TGTGCCAGCAGTTTCTTTGAGGGTGGTGGCTACACCTTC. Its translation: CASSFFEGGGYTF. V usage is TRBV13 and J usage is TRBJ1-2; D not resolved. Germline CDR1 is PRHDT and CDR2 is FYEKMQ (reference sequence). There are 13 residues in the CDR3. V lost 6 bases and J 7 bases, leaving 15 bases between the germline ends.

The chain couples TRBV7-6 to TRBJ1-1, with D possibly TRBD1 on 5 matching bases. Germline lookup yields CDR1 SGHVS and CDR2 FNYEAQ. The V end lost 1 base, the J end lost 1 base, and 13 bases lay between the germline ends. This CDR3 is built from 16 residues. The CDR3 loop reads CASSLGRGMGNTEAFF. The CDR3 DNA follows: TGTGCCAGCAGCTTAGGTCGGGGGATGGGGAACACTGAAGCTTTCTTT.

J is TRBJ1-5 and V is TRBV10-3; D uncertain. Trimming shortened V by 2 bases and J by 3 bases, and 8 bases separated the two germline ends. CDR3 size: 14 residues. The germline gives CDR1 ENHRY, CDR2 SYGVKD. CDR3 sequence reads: CAISEAGNNQPQHF. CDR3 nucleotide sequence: TGTGCCATCAGTGAGGCGGGGAACAATCAGCCCCAGCATTTT.

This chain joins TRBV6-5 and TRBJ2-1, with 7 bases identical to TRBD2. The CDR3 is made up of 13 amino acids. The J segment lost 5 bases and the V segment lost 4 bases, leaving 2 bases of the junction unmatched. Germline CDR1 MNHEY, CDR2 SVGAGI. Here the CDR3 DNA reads TGTGCCAGCAGTTTCCTAGCGGACAATGAGCAGTTCTTC. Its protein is CASSFLADNEQFF.

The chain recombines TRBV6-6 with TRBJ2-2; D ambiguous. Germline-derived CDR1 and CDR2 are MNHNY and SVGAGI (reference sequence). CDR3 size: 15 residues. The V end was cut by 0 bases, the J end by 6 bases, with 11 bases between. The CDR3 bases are TGTGCCAGCAGTTACTCGTCCTTGGGGTCCGGGGAGCTGTTTTTT. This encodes CASSYSSLGSGELFF.

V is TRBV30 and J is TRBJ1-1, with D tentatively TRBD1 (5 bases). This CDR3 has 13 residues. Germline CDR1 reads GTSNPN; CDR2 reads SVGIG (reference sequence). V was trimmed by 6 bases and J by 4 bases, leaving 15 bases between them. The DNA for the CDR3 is TGTGCCTGCCCCTCCAGGGCCGGCACTGAAGCTTTCTTT. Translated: CACPSRAGTEAFF.

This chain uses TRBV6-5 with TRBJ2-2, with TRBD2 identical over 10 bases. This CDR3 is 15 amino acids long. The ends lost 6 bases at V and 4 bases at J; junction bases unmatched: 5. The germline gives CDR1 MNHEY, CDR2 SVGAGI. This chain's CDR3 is CASRLAGDRTGELFF. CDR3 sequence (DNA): TGTGCCAGCAGGCTAGCGGGAGACCGCACCGGGGAGCTGTTTTTT.

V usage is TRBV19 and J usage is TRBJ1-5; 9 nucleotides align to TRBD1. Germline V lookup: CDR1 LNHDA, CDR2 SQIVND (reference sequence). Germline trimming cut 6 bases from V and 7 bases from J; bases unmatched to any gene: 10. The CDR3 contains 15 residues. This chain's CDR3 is CASRLTGGNDQPQHF. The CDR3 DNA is TGTGCCAGTAGGCTGACAGGGGGTAACGACCAGCCCCAGCATTTT.

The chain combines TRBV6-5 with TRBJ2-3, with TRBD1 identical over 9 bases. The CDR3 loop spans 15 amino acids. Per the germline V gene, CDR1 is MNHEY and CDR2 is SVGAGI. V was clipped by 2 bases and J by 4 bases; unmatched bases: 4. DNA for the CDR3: TGTGCCAGCAGTTACGCGGGACAGGGTTCAGATACGCAGTATTTT. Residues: CASSYAGQGSDTQYF.

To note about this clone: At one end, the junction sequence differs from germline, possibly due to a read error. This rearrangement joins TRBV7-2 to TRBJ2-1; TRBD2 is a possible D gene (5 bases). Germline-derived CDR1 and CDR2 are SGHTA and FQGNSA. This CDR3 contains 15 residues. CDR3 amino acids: CASSQDPTSYNEQFF. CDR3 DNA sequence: TGCGCCAGCAGCCAAGATCCAACTAGCTACAATGAGCAGTTCTTC.

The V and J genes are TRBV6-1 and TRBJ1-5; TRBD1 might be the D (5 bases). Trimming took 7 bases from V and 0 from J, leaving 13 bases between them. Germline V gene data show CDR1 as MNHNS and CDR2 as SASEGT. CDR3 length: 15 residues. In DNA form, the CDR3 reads TGTGCCAGCACCATATGGGGGGATAGCAATCAGCCCCAGCATTTT. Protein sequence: CASTIWGDSNQPQHF.

The CDR3 here is CASSQGQGITETQYF. For the CDR3, the DNA is TGTGCCAGCAGCCAGGGGCAGGGGATAACTGAGACCCAGTACTTC. The chain employs TRBV7-9 and TRBJ2-5, with D possibly matching TRBD1 (6 bases). The CDR3 is 15 amino acids. The V gene lost 5 bases and the J gene lost 5 bases, with 18 bases spanning the gap. Germline values: CDR1 SEHNR, CDR2 FQNEAQ (reference sequence). The full variable domain, its missing parts supplied by reference TRBV7-9 and TRBJ2-5, is DTGVSQNPRHKITKRGQNVTFRCDPISEHNRLYWYRQTLGQGPEFLTYFQNEAQLEKSRLLSDRFSAERPKGSFSTLEIQRTEQGDSAMYLCASSQGQGITETQYFGPGTRLLVL.

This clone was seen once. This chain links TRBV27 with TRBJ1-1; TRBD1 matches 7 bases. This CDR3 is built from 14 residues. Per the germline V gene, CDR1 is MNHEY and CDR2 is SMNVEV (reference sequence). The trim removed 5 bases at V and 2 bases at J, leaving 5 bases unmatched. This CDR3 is CASSHRQGNTEAFF. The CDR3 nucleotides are TGTGCCAGCAGTCACAGACAGGGAAACACTGAAGCTTTCTTT.

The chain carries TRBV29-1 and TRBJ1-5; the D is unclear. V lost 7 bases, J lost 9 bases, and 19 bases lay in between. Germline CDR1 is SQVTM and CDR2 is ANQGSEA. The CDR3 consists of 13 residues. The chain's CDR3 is CSARERPEGPQHF. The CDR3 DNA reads TGCAGCGCTCGGGAAAGGCCAGAGGGGCCCCAGCATTTT. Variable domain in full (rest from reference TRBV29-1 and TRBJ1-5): SAVISQKPSRDICQRGTSLTIQCQVDSQVTMMFWYRQQPGQSLTLIATANQGSEATYESGFVIDKFPISRPNLTFSTLTVSNMSPEDSSIYLCSARERPEGPQHFGDGTRLSIL.

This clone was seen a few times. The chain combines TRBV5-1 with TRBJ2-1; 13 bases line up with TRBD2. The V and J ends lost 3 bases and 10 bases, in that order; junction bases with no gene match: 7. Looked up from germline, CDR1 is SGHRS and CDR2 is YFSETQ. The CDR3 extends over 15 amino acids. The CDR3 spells CASSSLGLAGEEQFF. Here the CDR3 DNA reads TGCGCCAGCAGCTCCCTCGGACTAGCGGGAGAGGAGCAGTTCTTC.

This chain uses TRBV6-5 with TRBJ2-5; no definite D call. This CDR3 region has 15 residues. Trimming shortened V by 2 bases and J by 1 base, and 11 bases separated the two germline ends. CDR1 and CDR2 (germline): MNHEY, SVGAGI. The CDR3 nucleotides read TGTGCCAGCAGTTACCCCGGTGGTGGCCAAGAGACCCAGTACTTC. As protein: CASSYPGGGQETQYF.

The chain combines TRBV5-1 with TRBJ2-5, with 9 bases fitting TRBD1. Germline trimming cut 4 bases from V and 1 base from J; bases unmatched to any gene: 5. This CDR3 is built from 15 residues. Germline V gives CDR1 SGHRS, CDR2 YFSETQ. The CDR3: CASSPDRGRQETQYF. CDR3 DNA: TGCGCCAGCAGCCCGGACAGGGGACGCCAAGAGACCCAGTACTTC. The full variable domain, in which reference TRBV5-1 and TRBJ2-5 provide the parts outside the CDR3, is KAGVTQTPRYLIKTRGQQVTLSCSPISGHRSVSWYQQTPGQGLQFLFEYFSETQRNKGNFPGRFSGRQFSNSRSEMNVSTLELGDSALYLCASSPDRGRQETQYFGPGTRLLVL.

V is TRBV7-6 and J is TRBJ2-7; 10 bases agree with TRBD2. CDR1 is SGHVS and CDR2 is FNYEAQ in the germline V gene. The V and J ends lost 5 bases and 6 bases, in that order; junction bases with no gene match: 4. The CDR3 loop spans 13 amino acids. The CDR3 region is CASSPSGRGEQYV. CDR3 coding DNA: TGTGCCAGCAGCCCAAGCGGGAGGGGCGAGCAGTACGTC.

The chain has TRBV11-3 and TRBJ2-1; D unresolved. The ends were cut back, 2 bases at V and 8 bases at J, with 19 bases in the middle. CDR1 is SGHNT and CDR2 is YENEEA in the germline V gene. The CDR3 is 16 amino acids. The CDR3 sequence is CASSLRIREPGYEQFF. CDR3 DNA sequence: TGTGCCAGCAGCTTACGCATCCGAGAGCCAGGATATGAGCAGTTCTTC.

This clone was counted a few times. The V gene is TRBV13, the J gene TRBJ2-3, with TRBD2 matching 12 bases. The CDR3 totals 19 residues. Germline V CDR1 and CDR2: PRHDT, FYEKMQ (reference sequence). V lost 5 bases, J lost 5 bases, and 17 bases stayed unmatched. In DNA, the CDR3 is TGTGCCAGCAGCCCAGCCTCGGGACTAGCGGGCCACCGGGGAGATACGCAGTATTTT. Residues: CASSPASGLAGHRGDTQYF.

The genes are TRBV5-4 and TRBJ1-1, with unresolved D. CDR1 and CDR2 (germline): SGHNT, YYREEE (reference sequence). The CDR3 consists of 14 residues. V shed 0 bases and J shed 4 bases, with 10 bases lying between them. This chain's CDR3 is CASSLGGIGTEAFF. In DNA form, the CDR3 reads TGTGCCAGCAGCTTGGGGGGAATCGGCACTGAAGCTTTCTTT.

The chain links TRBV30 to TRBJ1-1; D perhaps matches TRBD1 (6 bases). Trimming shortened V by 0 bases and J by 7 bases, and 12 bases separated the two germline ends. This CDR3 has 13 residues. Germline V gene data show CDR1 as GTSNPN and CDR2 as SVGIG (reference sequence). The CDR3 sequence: CAWSVRQGFEAFF. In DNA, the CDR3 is TGTGCCTGGAGTGTGCGGCAGGGGTTTGAAGCTTTCTTT.

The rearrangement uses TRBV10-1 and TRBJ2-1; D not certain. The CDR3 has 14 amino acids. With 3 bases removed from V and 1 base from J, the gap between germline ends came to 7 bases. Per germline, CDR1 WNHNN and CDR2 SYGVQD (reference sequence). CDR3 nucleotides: TGCGCCAGCAGTGATTCCTTTTCCTACAATGAGCAGTTCTTC. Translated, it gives CASSDSFSYNEQFF.

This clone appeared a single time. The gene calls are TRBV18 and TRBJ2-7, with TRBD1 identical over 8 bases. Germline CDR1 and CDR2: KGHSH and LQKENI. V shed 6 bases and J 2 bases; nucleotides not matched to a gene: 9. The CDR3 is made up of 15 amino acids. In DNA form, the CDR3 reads TGTGCCAGCTCCTCCCGGGGGACAGGTACCTACGAGCAGTACTTC. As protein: CASSSRGTGTYEQYF.

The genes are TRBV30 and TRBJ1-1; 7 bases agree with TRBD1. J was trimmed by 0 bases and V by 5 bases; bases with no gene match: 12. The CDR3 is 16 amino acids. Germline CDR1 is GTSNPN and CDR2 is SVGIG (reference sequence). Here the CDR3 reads CAWGQEYPLMNTEAFF. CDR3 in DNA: TGTGCCTGGGGACAGGAGTATCCCCTCATGAACACTGAAGCTTTCTTT.

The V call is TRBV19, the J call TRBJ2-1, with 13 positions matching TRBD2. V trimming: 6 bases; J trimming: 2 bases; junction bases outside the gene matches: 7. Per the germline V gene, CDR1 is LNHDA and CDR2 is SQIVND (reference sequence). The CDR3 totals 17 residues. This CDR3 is CASRAGLAGRAYNEQFF. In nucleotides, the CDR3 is TGTGCCAGTAGGGCGGGACTAGCGGGGAGGGCCTACAATGAGCAGTTCTTC.

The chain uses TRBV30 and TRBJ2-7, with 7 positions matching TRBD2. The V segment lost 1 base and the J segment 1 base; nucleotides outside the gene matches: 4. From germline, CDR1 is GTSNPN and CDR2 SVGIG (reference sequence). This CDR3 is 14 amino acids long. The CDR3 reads CAWSAGGGSYEQYF. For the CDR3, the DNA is TGTGCCTGGAGTGCTGGGGGGGGATCCTACGAGCAGTACTTC.

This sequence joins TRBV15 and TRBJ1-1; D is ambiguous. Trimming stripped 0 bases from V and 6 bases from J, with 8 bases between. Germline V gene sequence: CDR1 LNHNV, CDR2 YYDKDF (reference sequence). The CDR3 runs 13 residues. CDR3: CATSRDQSAEAFF. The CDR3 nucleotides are TGTGCCACCAGCAGAGATCAGAGTGCTGAAGCTTTCTTT.

Here the CDR3 DNA reads TGTGCCAGCAGTAGGGGGCTAGGCAATCAGCCCCAGCATTTT. Protein product: CASSRGLGNQPQHF. This chain links TRBV6-5 with TRBJ1-5, with 7 bases that match TRBD1. The CDR3 covers 14 residues. V lost 5 bases and J lost 2; bases outside the gene matches: 3. Germline CDR1 reads MNHEY; CDR2 reads SVGAGI.

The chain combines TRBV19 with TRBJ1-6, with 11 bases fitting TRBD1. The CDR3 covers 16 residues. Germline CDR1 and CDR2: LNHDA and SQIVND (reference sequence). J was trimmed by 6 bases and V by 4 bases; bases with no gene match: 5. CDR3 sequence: CASSRSGTGGNSPLHF. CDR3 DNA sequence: TGTGCCAGTAGTAGGAGCGGGACAGGGGGTAATTCACCCCTCCACTTT.